The rows below give T cell receptor beta chains drawn from one sample of a study of blood T cell repertoires in COVID-19. Clones were sequenced by immunoSEQ multiplex PCR, and TCRdb holds only the in-frame ones, with some missing. Altogether about 220,000 clones are present, 80% being singletons, with the ten largest covering 7.2%. Material for sequencing was peripheral blood. The receptors derive from a woman in her seventies with acute or convalescent COVID-19. Each CDR3 is given with its conserved first and last residue. The D gene is left open where the match is weak. Not every row has a clone size; where given, it reads once, few, many or a size class.

CDR3 protein	CDR3 DNA	D gene	clone size	V gene	J gene
CASSLWGGAGETQYF	TGCGCCAGCAGCCTTTGGGGGGGGGCCGGAGAGACCCAGTACTTC	.	.	TRBV5-1	TRBJ2-5
CASSTGTGGVRQPQHF	TGTGCCAGCAGCACCGGGACAGGGGGCGTTCGGCAGCCCCAGCATTTT	TRBD1	.	TRBV7-8	TRBJ1-5
CASSLQGEGDEQFF	TGCGCCAGCAGTTTACAGGGGGAAGGCGATGAGCAGTTCTTC	TRBD1	few	TRBV5-1	TRBJ2-1
CASSLALTGGQFF	TGTGCCAGCAGCTTAGCGCTGACGGGGGGGCAGTTCTTC	TRBD2	.	TRBV7-9	TRBJ2-1
CASSQEETQYF	TGTGCCAGCAGCCAGGAAGAGACCCAGTACTTC	.	.	TRBV7-9	TRBJ2-5
CASSMVRDRETQYF	TGTGCCAGTAGTATGGTTCGGGATAGGGAGACCCAGTACTTC	.	.	TRBV19	TRBJ2-5
CASSTRGTDNQPQHF	TGTGCCAGCAGTACCAGGGGCACAGACAATCAGCCCCAGCATTTT	.	.	TRBV6-2/TRBV6-3	TRBJ1-5
CASSPSLGSSYNEQFF	TGTGCCAGTAGTCCTTCTCTGGGGAGCTCCTACAATGAGCAGTTCTTC	.	.	TRBV19	TRBJ2-1
CASSKQSSTNEKLFF	TGTGCCAGCAGCAAACAGTCGTCAACTAATGAAAAACTGTTTTTT	.	once	TRBV9	TRBJ1-4
CASSYWGRSNQPQHF	TGTGCCAGCAGTTATTGGGGCAGGAGCAATCAGCCCCAGCATTTT	.	.	TRBV6-2/TRBV6-3	TRBJ1-5